This T cell receptor (beta chain) emerged from a study of T cells in Graves' hyperthyroidism and ophthalmopathy. V was pared by 8 bases and J by 7 bases, with 13 bases between. Germline V gives CDR1 KGHDR, CDR2 SFDVKD. The CDR3 is 12 residues long. Amplification of TCR beta CDR3 regions used RNA as the template. In the first-round RT-PCR of the TCR CDR3, the HTBI primer set was used. TCRdb analysed the multiplex PCR reads with MiXCR anew, one entry per CDR3 protein. The data show under 300,000 distinct CDR3 sequences, 25% to 30% seen once. This clonotype was detected many times. J is TRBJ2-5 and V is TRBV24-1, with no clear D. Sequencing input: blood. The sequence was collected from a man aged 35 to 55 with Graves' hyperthyroidism that later progressed to Graves' ophthalmopathy. Here the CDR3 reads CATKSRAGTQYF. The DNA for the CDR3 is TGTGCCACCAAGTCCCGAGCTGGGACCCAGTACTTC.